The 5 T cell receptor beta chains presented below share a single source sample, sequenced in a study of cytomegalovirus exposure and HLA in healthy donors. In the PCR, 60 Vbeta and 13 Jbeta primers were used. Only in-frame clones appear in the TCRdb table, and some are missing; sequencing was by immunoSEQ multiplex PCR. The sample lists about 110,000 clones, more than 60% occurring once. Sequencing was performed on PBMCs. The origin of the receptors is a man between 40 and 49 years old in good health and CMV-seronegative.

This clone turned up a few times. The chain links TRBV2 to TRBJ1-1; tentative D call: TRBD1 (5 bases). The V gene's germline CDR1 is SNHLY and CDR2 FYNNEI. CDR3 length: 14 amino acids. Trimming left V 9 bases short and J 5 bases short, with 19 bases between. The CDR3 region has the DNA TGTGCCAGTCTCCCAGCAGGGCGAGTAACTGAAGCTTTCTTT. Its translation: CASLPAGRVTEAFF.

V and J are TRBV5-4 and TRBJ1-5; D is possibly TRBD1 (6 bases). Trimming removed 3 bases from V and 5 bases from J, with 15 bases in between. Germline loops: CDR1 SGHNT, CDR2 YYREEE (reference sequence). The CDR3 length is 15 residues. The CDR3 region has the DNA TGTGCCAGCAGCTCTTTCAGGGGATCTTATCAGCCCCAGCATTTT. Translation: CASSSFRGSYQPQHF.

This chain links TRBV4-2 with TRBJ1-2, with a weak D call TRBD1 (5 bases). Trimming took 4 bases from V and 0 from J, leaving 18 bases between them. The CDR3 contains 17 residues. Germline V lookup: CDR1 LGHNA, CDR2 YNFKEQ. CDR3 amino acids: CASSPGWTTTPNYGYTF. DNA of the CDR3: TGTGCCAGCAGCCCAGGGTGGACCACTACTCCTAACTATGGCTACACCTTC.

The chain couples TRBV7-6 to TRBJ1-1; unclear D gene. The V gene's germline CDR1 is SGHVS and CDR2 FNYEAQ. Trimming took 1 base from V and 4 from J, leaving 10 bases between them. This CDR3 is 14 amino acids long. The CDR3 here is CASSLERGSTEAFF. The DNA for the CDR3 is TGTGCCAGCAGCTTAGAGCGGGGAAGCACTGAAGCTTTCTTT.

Regarding this clone: The junction departs from the called germline gene at one end, perhaps through a read error. The chain is built from TRBV28 and TRBJ1-1, with 12 bases matching TRBD1. The CDR3 extends over 19 amino acids. The V gene's germline CDR1 is MDHEN and CDR2 SYDVKM. The DNA for the CDR3 is TGTGCCAGCAGTTTATCTCGGATTGGGACAGGGGGCTTGAAAACTGAAGCTTTCTTT. Amino acids: CASSLSRIGTGGLKTEAFF.